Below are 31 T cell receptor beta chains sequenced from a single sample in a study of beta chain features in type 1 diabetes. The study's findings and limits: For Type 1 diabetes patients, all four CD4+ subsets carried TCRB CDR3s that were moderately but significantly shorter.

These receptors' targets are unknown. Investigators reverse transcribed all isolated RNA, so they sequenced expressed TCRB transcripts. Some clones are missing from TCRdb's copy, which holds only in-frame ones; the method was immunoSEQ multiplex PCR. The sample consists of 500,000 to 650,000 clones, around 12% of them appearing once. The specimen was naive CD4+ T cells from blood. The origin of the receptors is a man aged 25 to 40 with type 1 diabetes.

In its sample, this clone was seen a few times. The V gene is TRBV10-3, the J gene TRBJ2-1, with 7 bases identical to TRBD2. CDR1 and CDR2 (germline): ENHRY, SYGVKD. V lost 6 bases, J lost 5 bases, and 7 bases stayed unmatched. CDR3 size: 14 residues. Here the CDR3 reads CAISPSGNDNEQFF. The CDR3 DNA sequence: TGTGCCATCAGCCCCAGCGGGAACGACAATGAGCAGTTCTTC.

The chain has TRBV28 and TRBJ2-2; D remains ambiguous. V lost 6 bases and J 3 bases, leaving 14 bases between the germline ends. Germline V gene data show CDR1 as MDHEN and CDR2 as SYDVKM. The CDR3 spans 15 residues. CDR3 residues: CASSSYPGDTGELFF. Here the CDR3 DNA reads TGTGCCAGCAGCTCCTATCCAGGCGACACCGGGGAGCTGTTTTTT.

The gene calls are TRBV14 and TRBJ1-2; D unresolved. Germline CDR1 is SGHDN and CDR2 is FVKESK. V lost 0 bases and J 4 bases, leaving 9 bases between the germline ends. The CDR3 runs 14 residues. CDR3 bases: TGTGCCAGCAGCCAAGACAGAGCAGGCTATGGCTACACCTTC. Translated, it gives CASSQDRAGYGYTF.

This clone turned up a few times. This CDR3 is CASRTPDHYEQYF. As DNA, the CDR3 is TGTGCCAGCAGGACACCCGACCATTACGAGCAGTACTTC. This sequence joins TRBV28 and TRBJ2-7; D remains ambiguous. The V end lost 6 bases, the J end lost 4 bases, and 13 bases lay between the germline ends. CDR1 MDHEN and CDR2 SYDVKM come from the germline V gene. The CDR3 is 13 amino acids.

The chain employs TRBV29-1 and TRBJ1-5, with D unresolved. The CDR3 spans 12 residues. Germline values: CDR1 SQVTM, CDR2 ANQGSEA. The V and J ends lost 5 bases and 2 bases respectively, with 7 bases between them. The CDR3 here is CSVSYGNQPQHF. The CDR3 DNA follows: TGCAGCGTTTCATATGGCAATCAGCCCCAGCATTTT.

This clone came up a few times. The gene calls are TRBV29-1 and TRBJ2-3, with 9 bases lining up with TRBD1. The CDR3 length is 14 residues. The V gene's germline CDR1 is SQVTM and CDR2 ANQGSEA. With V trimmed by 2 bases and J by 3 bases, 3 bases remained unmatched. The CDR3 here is CSVEYGTGTDTQYF. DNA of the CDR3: TGCAGCGTTGAATATGGGACAGGGACAGATACGCAGTATTTT.

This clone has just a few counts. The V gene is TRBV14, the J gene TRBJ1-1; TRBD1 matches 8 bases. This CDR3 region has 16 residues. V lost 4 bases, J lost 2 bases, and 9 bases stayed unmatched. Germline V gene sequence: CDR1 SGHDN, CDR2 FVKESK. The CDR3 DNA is TGTGCCAGCAGCCCCGGACAGGGTAACCAAAACACTGAAGCTTTCTTT. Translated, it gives CASSPGQGNQNTEAFF.

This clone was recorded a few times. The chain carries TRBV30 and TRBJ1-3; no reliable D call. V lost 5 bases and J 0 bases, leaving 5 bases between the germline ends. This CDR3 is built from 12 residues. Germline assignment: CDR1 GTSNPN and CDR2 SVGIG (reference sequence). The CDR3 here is CAWSDSGNTIYF. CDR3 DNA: TGTGCCTGGTCCGACTCTGGAAACACCATATATTTT. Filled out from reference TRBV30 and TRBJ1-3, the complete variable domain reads SQTIHQWPATLVQPVGSPLSLECTVEGTSNPNLYWYRQAAGRGLQLLFYSVGIGQISSEVPQNLSASRPQDRQFILSSKKLLLSDSGFYLCAWSDSGNTIYFGEGSWLTVV.

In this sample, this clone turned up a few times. The CDR3 is CASSVVPAERTGELFF. Here the CDR3 DNA reads TGTGCCAGCAGCGTAGTTCCAGCGGAGCGCACCGGGGAGCTGTTTTTT. The V call is TRBV9, the J call TRBJ2-2; D possibly corresponds to TRBD2 (5 bases). The germline gives CDR1 SGDLS, CDR2 YYNGEE. CDR3 length: 16 amino acids. Trimming took 0 bases from V and 4 from J, leaving 13 bases between them.

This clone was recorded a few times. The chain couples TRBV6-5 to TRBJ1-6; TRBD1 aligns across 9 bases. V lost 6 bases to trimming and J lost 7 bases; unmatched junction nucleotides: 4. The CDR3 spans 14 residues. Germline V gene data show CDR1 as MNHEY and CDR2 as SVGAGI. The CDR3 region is CASSPDRGNSPLHF. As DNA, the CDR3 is TGTGCCAGCAGCCCCGACAGGGGGAATTCACCCCTCCACTTT.

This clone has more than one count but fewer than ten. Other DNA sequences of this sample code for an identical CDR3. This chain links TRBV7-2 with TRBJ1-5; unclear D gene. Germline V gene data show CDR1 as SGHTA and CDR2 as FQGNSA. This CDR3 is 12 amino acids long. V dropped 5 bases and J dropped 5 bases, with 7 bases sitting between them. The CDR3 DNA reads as TGTGCCAGCAGCGTCGGCGATCAGCCCCAGCATTTT. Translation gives CASSVGDQPQHF.

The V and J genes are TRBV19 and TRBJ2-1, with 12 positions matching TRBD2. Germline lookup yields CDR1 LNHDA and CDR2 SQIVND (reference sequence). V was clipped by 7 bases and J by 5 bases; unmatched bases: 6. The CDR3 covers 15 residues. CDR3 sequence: CASTSGGAGNNEQFF. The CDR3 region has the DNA TGTGCCAGTACTAGCGGGGGGGCCGGGAACAATGAGCAGTTCTTC. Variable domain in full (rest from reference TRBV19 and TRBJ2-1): DGGITQSPKYLFRKEGQNVTLSCEQNLNHDAMYWYRQDPGQGLRLIYYSQIVNDFQKGDIAEGYSVSREKKESFPLTVTSAQKNPTAFYLCASTSGGAGNNEQFFGPGTRLTVL.

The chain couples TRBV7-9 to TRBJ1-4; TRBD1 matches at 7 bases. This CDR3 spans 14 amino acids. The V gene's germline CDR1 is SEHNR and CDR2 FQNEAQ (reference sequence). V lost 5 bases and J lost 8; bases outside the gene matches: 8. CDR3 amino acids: CASSPAWGQEKLFF. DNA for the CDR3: TGTGCCAGCAGCCCGGCCTGGGGACAGGAAAAACTGTTTTTT.

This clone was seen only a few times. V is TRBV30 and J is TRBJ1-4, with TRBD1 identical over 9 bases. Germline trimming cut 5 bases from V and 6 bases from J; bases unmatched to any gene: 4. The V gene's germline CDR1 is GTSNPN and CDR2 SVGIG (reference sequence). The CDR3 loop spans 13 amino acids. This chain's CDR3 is CAWGTGMDEKLFF. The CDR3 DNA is TGTGCCTGGGGGACAGGGATGGATGAAAAACTGTTTTTT.

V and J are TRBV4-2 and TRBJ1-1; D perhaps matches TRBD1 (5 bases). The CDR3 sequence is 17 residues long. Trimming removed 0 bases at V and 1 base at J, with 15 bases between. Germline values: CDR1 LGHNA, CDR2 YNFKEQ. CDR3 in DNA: TGTGCCAGCAGCCAAGATTTTGGGGCTGAATCGAACACTGAAGCTTTCTTT. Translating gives CASSQDFGAESNTEAFF.

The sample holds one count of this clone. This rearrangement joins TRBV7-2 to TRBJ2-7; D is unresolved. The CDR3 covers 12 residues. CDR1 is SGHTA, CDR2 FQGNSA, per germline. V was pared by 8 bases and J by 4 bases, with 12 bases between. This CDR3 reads CASLGIGYEQYF. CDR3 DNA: TGTGCCAGCCTAGGTATAGGATACGAGCAGTACTTC.

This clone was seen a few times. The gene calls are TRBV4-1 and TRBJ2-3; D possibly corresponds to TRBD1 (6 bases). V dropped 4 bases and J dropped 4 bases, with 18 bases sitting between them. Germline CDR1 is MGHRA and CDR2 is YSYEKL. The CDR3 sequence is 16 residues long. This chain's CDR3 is CASSLAEQGIADTQYF. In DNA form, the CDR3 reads TGCGCCAGCAGCCTAGCAGAACAGGGAATCGCAGATACGCAGTATTTT.

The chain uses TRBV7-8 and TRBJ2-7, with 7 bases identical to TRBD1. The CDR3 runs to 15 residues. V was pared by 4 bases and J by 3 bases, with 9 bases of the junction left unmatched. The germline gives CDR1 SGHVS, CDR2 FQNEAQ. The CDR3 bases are TGTGCCAGCAGCTCGTCGACAGGGCATCTCTACGAGCAGTACTTC. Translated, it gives CASSSSTGHLYEQYF.

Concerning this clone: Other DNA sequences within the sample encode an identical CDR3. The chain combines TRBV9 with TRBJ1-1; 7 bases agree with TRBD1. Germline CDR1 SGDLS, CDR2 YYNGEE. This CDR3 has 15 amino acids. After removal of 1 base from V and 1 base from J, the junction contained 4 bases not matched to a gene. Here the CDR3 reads CASSVTGDSNTEAFF. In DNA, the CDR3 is TGTGCCAGCAGCGTAACAGGGGACTCGAACACTGAAGCTTTCTTT.

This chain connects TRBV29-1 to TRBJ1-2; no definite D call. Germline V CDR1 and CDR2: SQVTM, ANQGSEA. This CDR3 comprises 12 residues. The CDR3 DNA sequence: TGCAGGGCCTCCGGGGTTCCCTTGGACTACACCTTC. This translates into CRASGVPLDYTF. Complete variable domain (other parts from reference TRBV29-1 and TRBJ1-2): SAVISQKPSRDICQRGTSLTIQCQVDSQVTMMFWYRQQPGQSLTLIATANQGSEATYESGFVIDKFPISRPNLTFSTLTVSNMSPEDSSIYLCRASGVPLDYTFGSGTRLTVV.

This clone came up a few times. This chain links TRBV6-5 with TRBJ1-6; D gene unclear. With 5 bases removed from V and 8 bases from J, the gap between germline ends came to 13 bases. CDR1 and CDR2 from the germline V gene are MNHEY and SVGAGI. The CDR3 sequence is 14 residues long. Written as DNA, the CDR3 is TGTGCCAGCAGTGAACAGTTGTGGGATTCACCCCTCCACTTT. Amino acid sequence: CASSEQLWDSPLHF.

CDR3 sequence: CSVGSGGNQPQHF. In DNA, the CDR3 is TGCAGCGTTGGGTCGGGTGGCAATCAGCCCCAGCATTTT. This chain joins TRBV29-1 and TRBJ1-5; D gene ambiguous. Germline V CDR1 and CDR2: SQVTM, ANQGSEA. V was cut by 4 bases and J by 2 bases, with 9 bases left in between. This CDR3 has 13 residues. Full variable domain (rest looked up from reference TRBV29-1 and TRBJ1-5): SAVISQKPSRDICQRGTSLTIQCQVDSQVTMMFWYRQQPGQSLTLIATANQGSEATYESGFVIDKFPISRPNLTFSTLTVSNMSPEDSSIYLCSVGSGGNQPQHFGDGTRLSIL.

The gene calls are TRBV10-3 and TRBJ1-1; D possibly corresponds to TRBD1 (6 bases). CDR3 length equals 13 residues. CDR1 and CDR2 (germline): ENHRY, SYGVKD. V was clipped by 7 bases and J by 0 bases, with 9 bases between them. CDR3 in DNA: TGTGCCATCAATACAGGGTTGAACACTGAAGCTTTCTTT. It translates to CAINTGLNTEAFF.

The CDR3, as DNA: TGTGCCAGCTTTGACAGGGCGAATGAAAAACTGTTTTTT. Residues: CASFDRANEKLFF. V usage is TRBV6-5 and J usage is TRBJ1-4; 7 bases fit TRBD1. CDR1 is MNHEY and CDR2 is SVGAGI in the germline V gene. The V segment lost 8 bases and the J segment 5 bases; nucleotides outside the gene matches: 5. The CDR3 is 13 residues long.

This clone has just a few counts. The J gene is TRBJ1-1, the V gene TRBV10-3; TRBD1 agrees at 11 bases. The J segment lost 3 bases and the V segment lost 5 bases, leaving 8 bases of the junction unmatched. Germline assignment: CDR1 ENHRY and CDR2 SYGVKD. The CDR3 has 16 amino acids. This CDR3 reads CAISLRGQGADTEAFF. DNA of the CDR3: TGTGCCATCAGTCTAAGAGGACAGGGGGCGGACACTGAAGCTTTCTTT.

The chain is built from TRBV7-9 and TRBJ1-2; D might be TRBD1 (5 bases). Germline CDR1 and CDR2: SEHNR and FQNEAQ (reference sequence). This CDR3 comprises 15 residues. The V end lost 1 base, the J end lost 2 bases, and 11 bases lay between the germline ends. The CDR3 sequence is CASSLEGEGNYGYTF. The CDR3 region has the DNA TGTGCCAGCAGCTTAGAAGGGGAGGGGAACTATGGCTACACCTTC.

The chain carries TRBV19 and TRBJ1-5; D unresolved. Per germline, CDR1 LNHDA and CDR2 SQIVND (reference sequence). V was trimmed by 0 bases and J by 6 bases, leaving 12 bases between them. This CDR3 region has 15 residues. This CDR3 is CASSIDLWSAQPQHF. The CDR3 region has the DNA TGTGCCAGTAGTATAGATCTGTGGTCTGCTCAGCCCCAGCATTTT.

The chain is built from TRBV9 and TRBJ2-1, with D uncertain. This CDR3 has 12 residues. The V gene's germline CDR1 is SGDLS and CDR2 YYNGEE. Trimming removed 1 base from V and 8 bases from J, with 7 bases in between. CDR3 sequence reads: CASSVLGDEQFF. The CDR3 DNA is TGTGCCAGCAGCGTATTGGGTGATGAGCAGTTCTTC.

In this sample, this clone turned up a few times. The CDR3 loop is CASSPIGSGSGNTIYF. The CDR3 nucleotides read TGTGCCAGCAGCCCTATCGGGTCGGGCTCTGGAAACACCATATATTTT. The chain couples TRBV14 to TRBJ1-3; D is undetermined. This CDR3 is built from 16 residues. CDR1 is SGHDN, CDR2 FVKESK, per germline. Trimming pared 4 bases from V and 0 bases from J, leaving 13 bases between.

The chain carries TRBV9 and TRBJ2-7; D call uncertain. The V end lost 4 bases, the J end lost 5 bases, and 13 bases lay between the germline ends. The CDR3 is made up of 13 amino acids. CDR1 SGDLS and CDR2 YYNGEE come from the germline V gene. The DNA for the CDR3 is TGTGCCAGCAGCAGGGAAGTGGGGAACGAGCAGTACTTC. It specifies CASSREVGNEQYF.

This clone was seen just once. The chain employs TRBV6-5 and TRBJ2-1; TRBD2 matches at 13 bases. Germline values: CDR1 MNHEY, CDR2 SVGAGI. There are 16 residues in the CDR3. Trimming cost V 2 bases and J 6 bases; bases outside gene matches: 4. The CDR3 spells CASSYAGLAGVNEQFF. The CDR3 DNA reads TGTGCCAGCAGTTACGCAGGACTAGCGGGGGTCAATGAGCAGTTCTTC.